Shown below are 5 T cell receptor beta chains from a single sample sequenced in a study of cytomegalovirus exposure and HLA in healthy donors. The PCR was carried out with 60 Vbeta primers and 13 Jbeta primers. Using immunoSEQ multiplex PCR, the repertoire was profiled, and TCRdb retains in-frame clones only, with some absent. The table shows under 250,000 clones, with about 88% occurring only once. Specimen: PBMCs. These receptors were obtained from a girl between 2 and 10 years old in good health and CMV-seronegative.

V is TRBV5-4 and J is TRBJ1-2; the match to TRBD1 covers 8 bases. There are 16 residues in the CDR3. Germline CDR1 and CDR2: SGHNT and YYREEE (reference sequence). The junction had 7 bases not matched to a gene; V was cut back by 0 bases and J by 3 bases. The CDR3 DNA follows: TGTGCCAGCAGCTTGGGGGACAGGAGATATTACTATGGCTACACCTTC. Residues: CASSLGDRRYYYGYTF.

V is TRBV21-1 and J is TRBJ1-1; TRBD1, the D gene given by the table, was not confirmed from the DNA. TRBV21-1 is assigned pseudogene status. The CDR3 spans 17 residues. For the CDR3, the DNA is TGTGCCAGCAGCAAAAAAGGCCACCCTACAGTGAACACTGAAGCTTTCTTT. Its protein product is CASSKKGHPTVNTEAFF.

The DNA for the CDR3 is TGTGCCAGCAGCCAAGATTTAAGAGGCACCCGCTCAGATACGCAGTATTTT. Translating gives CASSQDLRGTRSDTQYF. The rearrangement links TRBV4-2 to TRBJ2-3; D is uncertain. CDR3 length: 17 residues. V shed 0 bases and J shed 4 bases, with 17 bases lying between them. Germline loops: CDR1 LGHNA, CDR2 YNFKEQ.

V and J are TRBV6-6 and TRBJ1-5; D is undetermined. The V end was cut by 6 bases, the J end by 0 bases, with 9 bases between. Germline V CDR1 and CDR2: MNHNY, SVGAGI (reference sequence). The CDR3 contains 14 residues. As DNA, the CDR3 is TGTGCCAGCAGCCGAGAGTATAGCAATCAGCCCCAGCATTTT. It is translated as CASSREYSNQPQHF.

The chain joins TRBV19 to TRBJ2-3; no firm D call. The V and J ends lost 3 bases and 1 base respectively, with 5 bases between them. This CDR3 is 13 amino acids long. Germline-derived CDR1 and CDR2 are LNHDA and SQIVND (reference sequence). CDR3: CASSIRGTDTQYF. The CDR3, as DNA: TGTGCCAGTAGTATTCGGGGCACAGATACGCAGTATTTT.